This T cell receptor beta chain was captured in a study of shared clonotypes between healthy human individuals. Across several immunoSEQ plates, the genomic DNA of each subset was split evenly. Repertoires were generated with immunoSEQ multiplex PCR, while TCRdb's copy carries only in-frame clones and drops some. The sample has about 2.3 million clones; approximately 93% are singletons. The germline V gene encodes CDR1 MNHNS and CDR2 SASEGT. The CDR3 loop spans 12 amino acids. V was clipped by 5 bases and J by 3 bases, with 7 bases between them. The sample taken for sequencing was naive CD4+ T cells from PBMCs. This sample's subset: CD45RA+ positively selected. This sequence joins TRBV6-1 and TRBJ1-2; D gene ambiguous. This TCR derives from a man in his late teens or twenties in good health. Some clones in this sample may be carry-over from other donors' samples. CDR3 region: CASSTAYYGYTF. In nucleotides, the CDR3 is TGTGCCAGCAGTACGGCGTACTATGGCTACACCTTC.